This record covers a single T cell receptor (beta chain). This entry belongs to a study of T cell responses to AZD1222 COVID-19 vaccine. The wider study: Second-dose timings of about 4 or about 12 weeks were pooled.

The V gene lost 1 base and the J gene lost 2 bases, with 9 bases spanning the gap. The CDR3 runs 14 residues. Germline assignment: CDR1 SGHNT and CDR2 YYREEE (reference sequence). Sequencing was performed with immunoSEQ multiplex PCR; in TCRdb, only in-frame clones are kept and a portion is missing. This sample has 100,000 to 110,000 clones, with around nine tenths found just once. The TCR was taken from an adult in good health. The specimen comprised peripheral blood, sampled on day 0 of AZD1222 vaccination. The chain employs TRBV5-4 and TRBJ1-2; unclear D gene. The DNA of the CDR3 is TGTGCCAGCAGCTTGCTACGGGCCAACTATGGCTACACCTTC. It translates to CASSLLRANYGYTF. Complete variable domain (other parts from reference TRBV5-4 and TRBJ1-2): ETGVTQSPTHLIKTRGQQVTLRCSSQSGHNTVSWYQQALGQGPQFIFQYYREEENGRGNFPPRFSGLQFPNYSSELNVNALELDDSALYLCASSLLRANYGYTFGSGTRLTVV.